The sequence of this T cell receptor beta chain was determined in a study of regulatory T cells in long-lasting Graves disease. Study information: Treatment with antithyroid drugs for over 5 years, together with positive TSH receptor antibodies, meant persistent Graves' disease. Study observations and caveats: When disease was persistent, TRBV28, TRBJ1-2 and TRBJ2-5 were the favored segments.

Time point meaning: persistent/refractory GD, antithyroid drugs over 5 years with positive TRAb. TCR sequences were obtained from RNA taken from PBMCs. The diagnosis of Graves' disease used American Thyroid Association guidelines. Patients were enrolled at an endocrinology department in Xi'an, China. TCR beta libraries were built with iRepertoire HTBI primers and Arm-PCR of CDR3 regions. TCRdb ran MiXCR on the multiplex PCR reads and lists one entry per CDR3 protein. The table includes about 660,000 distinct CDR3 sequences, about 30% detected once. This clonotype was detected ten times or more. Its specificity is not known. The CDR3 loop spans 15 amino acids. Trimming at V came to 2 bases and at J to 5 bases, leaving 7 bases not matched to a gene. Germline-derived CDR1 and CDR2 are SGHAT and FQNNGV.

The sequence was collected from a female donor with Graves disease. The V call is TRBV11-2, the J call TRBJ2-7, with TRBD1 identical over 9 bases. The source material was peripheral blood mononuclear cells (PBMCs), sampled when the disease was refractory, from a patient treated with antithyroid drugs. The CDR3 spells CASSLTGQGIHEQYF. CDR3 DNA: TGTGCCAGCAGCTTAACGGGACAGGGTATTCACGAGCAGTACTTC.